A single T cell receptor beta chain is shown here with its context. The sample is drawn from a study of T-cell reconstitution after alpha-beta-depleted transplantation in children. The CDR3 is 12 residues long. With 7 bases removed from V and 8 bases from J, the gap between germline ends came to 11 bases. Germline V gives CDR1 MNHEY, CDR2 SVGAGI. Researchers prepared the TCRbeta library using unique molecular identifiers, the study reports. One entry per CDR3 protein, called by TCRdb with MiXCR from the PCR reads. Of roughly 200,000 distinct CDR3 sequences detected, approximately 9% appear once; the ten largest clones hold 6.2%.

This clonotype was obtained from a human donor who donated a stem cell graft to a child with acute lymphoblastic leukemia. The chain couples TRBV6-5 to TRBJ1-4; D is uncertain. The material was PBMCs from the stem cell graft donor, obtained from the stem cell graft. This CDR3 reads CASKSNGEKLFF. The CDR3 region has the DNA TGTGCCAGCAAGTCAAACGGGGAAAAACTGTTTTTT.